This is a list of T cell receptor beta chains from one sample in a study of blood T cells in healthy people across ages. TCRdb analysed the 5' RACE reads with MiXCR anew, one entry per CDR3 protein. This table has about 1 million distinct CDR3 sequences, approximately 25% appearing once. The same data also went into a second study, on T cells of mothers and their children.

Input material: blood. Every receptor here comes from a girl aged 2-10 years in good health. CDR3s leave out the opening cysteine and the closing phenylalanine or tryptophan. The size entry is marked missing in some rows and otherwise reads once, few, many or a size class.

CDR3 protein	clone size	V gene	J gene
ASSFPPRNQETQY	-	TRBV7-8	TRBJ2-5
ASSIGLAGNAIRGEQF	-	TRBV5-1	TRBJ2-1
ASSYTGGKQY	-	TRBV6-2/TRBV6-3	-
ASSLEQGGIKNIQY	-	TRBV7-3	TRBJ2-4
SVGSGQGISGANDLT	-	TRBV29-1	TRBJ2-6
SASGVEGNQPQH	-	TRBV29-1	TRBJ1-5
ATRLDDSRNEQF	once	TRBV24-1	-
ASSHLGAAGELF	few	TRBV3-1	TRBJ2-2
ASSRGQDTEAF	-	TRBV5-1	TRBJ1-1
ASSFQANTGELF	few	TRBV5-1	TRBJ2-2
ASSRTGTFTLEQY	few	TRBV28	TRBJ2-5
ASRLPGQGSYEQY	few	TRBV28	TRBJ2-7
SVEGRGKESYEQY	-	TRBV29-1	TRBJ2-7
SVVPRGRDGYT	few	TRBV29-1	TRBJ1-2